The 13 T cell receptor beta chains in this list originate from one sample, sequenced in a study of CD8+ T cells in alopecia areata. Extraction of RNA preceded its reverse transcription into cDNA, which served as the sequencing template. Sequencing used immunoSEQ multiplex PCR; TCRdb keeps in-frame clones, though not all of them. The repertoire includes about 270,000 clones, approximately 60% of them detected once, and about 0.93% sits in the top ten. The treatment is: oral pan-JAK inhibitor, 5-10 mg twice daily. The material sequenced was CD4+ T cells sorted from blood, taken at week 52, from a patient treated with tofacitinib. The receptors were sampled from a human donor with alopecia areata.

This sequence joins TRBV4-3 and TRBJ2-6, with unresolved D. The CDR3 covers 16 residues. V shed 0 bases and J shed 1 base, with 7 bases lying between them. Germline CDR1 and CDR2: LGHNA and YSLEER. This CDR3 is CASSQDVTSGANVLTF. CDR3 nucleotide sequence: TGCGCCAGCAGCCAAGATGTGACATCTGGGGCCAACGTCCTGACTTTC.

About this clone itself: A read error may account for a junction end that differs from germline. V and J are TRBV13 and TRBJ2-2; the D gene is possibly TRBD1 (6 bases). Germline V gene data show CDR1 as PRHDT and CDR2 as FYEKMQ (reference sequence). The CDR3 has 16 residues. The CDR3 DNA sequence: TGTGCCAGCAGCCTAGGGGGACGAGTAAGGACCGGGGAGCTGTTTTTT. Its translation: CASSLGGRVRTGELFF.

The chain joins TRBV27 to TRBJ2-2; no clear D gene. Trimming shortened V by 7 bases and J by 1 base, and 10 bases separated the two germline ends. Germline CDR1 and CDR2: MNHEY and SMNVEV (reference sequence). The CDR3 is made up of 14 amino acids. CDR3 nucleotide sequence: TGTGCCAGCAAGCGTGGACGGAACACCGGGGAGCTGTTTTTT. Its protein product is CASKRGRNTGELFF.

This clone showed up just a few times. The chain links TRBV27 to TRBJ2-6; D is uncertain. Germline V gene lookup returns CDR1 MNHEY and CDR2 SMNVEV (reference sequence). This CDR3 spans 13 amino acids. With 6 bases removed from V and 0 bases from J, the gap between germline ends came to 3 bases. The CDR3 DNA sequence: TGTGCCAGCAGACACTCTGGGGCCAACGTCCTGACTTTC. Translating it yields CASRHSGANVLTF.

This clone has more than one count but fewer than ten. CDR3 DNA: TGTGCTAGTGGTTTGCCATACCCGTGGGGGGAAAATGAGCAGTTCTTC. Translated: CASGLPYPWGENEQFF. The V gene is TRBV12-5, the J gene TRBJ2-1; D is possibly TRBD2 (6 bases). The V end lost 2 bases, the J end lost 7 bases, and 18 bases lay between the germline ends. Germline values: CDR1 LGHNT, CDR2 FRNRAP. This CDR3 spans 16 amino acids.

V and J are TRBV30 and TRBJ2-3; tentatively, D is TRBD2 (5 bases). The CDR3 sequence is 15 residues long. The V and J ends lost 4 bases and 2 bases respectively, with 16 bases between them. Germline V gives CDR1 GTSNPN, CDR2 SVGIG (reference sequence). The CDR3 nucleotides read TGTGCCTGGAAATCCCCAGCGGAGTACACAGATACGCAGTATTTT. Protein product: CAWKSPAEYTDTQYF.

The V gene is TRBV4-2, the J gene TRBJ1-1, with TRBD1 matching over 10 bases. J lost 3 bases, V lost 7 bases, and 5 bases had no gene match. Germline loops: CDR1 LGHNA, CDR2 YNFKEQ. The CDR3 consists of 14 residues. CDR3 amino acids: CASKRDRGYTEAFF. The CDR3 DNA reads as TGTGCCAGCAAAAGGGACAGGGGCTACACTGAAGCTTTCTTT.

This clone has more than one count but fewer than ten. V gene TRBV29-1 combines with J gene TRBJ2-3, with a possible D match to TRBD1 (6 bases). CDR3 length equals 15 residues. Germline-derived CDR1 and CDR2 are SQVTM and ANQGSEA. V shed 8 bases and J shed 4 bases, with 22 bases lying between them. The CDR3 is CSHSTGTGQADTQYF. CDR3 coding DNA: TGCAGCCACTCCACTGGAACAGGGCAGGCAGATACGCAGTATTTT.

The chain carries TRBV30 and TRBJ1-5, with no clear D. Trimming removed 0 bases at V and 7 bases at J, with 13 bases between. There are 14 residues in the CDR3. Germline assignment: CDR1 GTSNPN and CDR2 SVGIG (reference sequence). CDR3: CAWSVDVNPQPQHF. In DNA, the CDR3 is TGTGCCTGGAGTGTAGACGTTAATCCCCAGCCCCAGCATTTT. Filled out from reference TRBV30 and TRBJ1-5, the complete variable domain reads SQTIHQWPATLVQPVGSPLSLECTVEGTSNPNLYWYRQAAGRGLQLLFYSVGIGQISSEVPQNLSASRPQDRQFILSSKKLLLSDSGFYLCAWSVDVNPQPQHFGDGTRLSIL.

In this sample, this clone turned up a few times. This chain's CDR3 is CASSSTGTLGETQYF. CDR3 sequence (DNA): TGTGCCAGCAGCTCCACCGGGACGCTTGGGGAGACCCAGTACTTC. The rearrangement joins TRBV7-2 to TRBJ2-5; either TRBD1 or TRBD2 may supply D (5 bases each). This CDR3 is 15 amino acids long. CDR1 is SGHTA, CDR2 FQGNSA, per germline. Trimming cost V 4 bases and J 5 bases, with 17 bases left between them.

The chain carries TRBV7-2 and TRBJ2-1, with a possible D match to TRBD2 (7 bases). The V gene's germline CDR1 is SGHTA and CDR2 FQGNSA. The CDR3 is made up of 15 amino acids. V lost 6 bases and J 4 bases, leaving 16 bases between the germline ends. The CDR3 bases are TGTGCCAGCAGTCGCCTCCGGGGGGCATACAATGAGCAGTTCTTC. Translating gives CASSRLRGAYNEQFF.

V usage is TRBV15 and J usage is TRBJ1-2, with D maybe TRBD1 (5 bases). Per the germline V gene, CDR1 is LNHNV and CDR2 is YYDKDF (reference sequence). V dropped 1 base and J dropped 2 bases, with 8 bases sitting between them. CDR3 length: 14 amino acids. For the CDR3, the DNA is TGTGCCACCAGCAGAGTGGGGCCGAACTATGGCTACACCTTC. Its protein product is CATSRVGPNYGYTF.

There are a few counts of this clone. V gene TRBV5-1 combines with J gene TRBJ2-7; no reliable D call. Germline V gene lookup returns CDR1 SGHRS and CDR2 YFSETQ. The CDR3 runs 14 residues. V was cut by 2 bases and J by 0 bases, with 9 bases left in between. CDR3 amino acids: CASSFARSSYEQYF. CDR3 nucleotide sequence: TGCGCCAGCAGCTTTGCCAGGAGCTCCTACGAGCAGTACTTC.